The next 3 T cell receptor beta chains were all read from a single sample in a study of spatial heterogeneity in lung cancer (dated by TCRdb to between 2017 and 2020). The sample's time point label, in plain terms: sample taken at primary tumor resection. The library came from 5' RACE. Reads for this sample came from a NextSeq 500. Starting from the raw public reads, TCRdb applied fastp trimming at Q25, assembled clones with MiXCR and retained in-frame beta chains. Rows merge per CDR3 protein into single entries with the most common DNA and genes. A total of approximately 66,000 distinct CDR3 sequences appear in this sample, under 7.5% of them only once. Clones ranked in the top ten supply roughly 15% of the sample. Material: PBMCs, obtained at surgery. The receptors were gathered from a female donor with early-stage non-small cell lung cancer.

The V and J genes are TRBV2 and TRBJ2-5, with a possible D match to TRBD2 (6 bases). The CDR3 is 14 residues long. The germline V gene encodes CDR1 SNHLY and CDR2 FYNNEI. V lost 4 bases and J lost 1, with 10 bases in between. The CDR3 DNA is TGTGCCAGCAGTGGCGGGGCAGTCCAAGAGACCCAGTACTTC. The encoded protein is CASSGGAVQETQYF.

This clonotype was detected many times. The rearrangement links TRBV7-3 to TRBJ1-1; 9 nucleotides line up with TRBD1. CDR1 is SGHTA, CDR2 FQGTGA, per germline. The length of the CDR3 is 13 residues. With V trimmed by 2 bases and J by 10 bases, 5 bases remained unmatched. The CDR3 nucleotides are TGTGCCAGCAGCTTATGGACAGGGGAGGGAGCTTTCTTT. Translating it yields CASSLWTGEGAFF.

The V gene is TRBV5-6, the J gene TRBJ1-2; 9 bases line up with TRBD1. Losses at the gene ends were 4 bases for V and 2 bases for J; bases not matched to a gene: 3. The CDR3 spans 14 residues. Germline CDR1 SGHDT, CDR2 YYEEEE. In DNA, the CDR3 is TGTGCCAGCAGCGGGACAGGGTCGAACTATGGCTACACCTTC. Residues: CASSGTGSNYGYTF.